This T cell receptor (beta chain) came from a study of T cells in Graves' hyperthyroidism and ophthalmopathy. Study context: Staff took peripheral blood when the initial diagnosis was made, before any treatment began.

As concerns this clonotype: Antigen specificity is unknown. A junction boundary mismatches the germline segment, possibly from a read error.

The source material, RNA transcripts, was used to amplify TCR beta CDR3 regions. HTBI primers were the set used in a first-round RT-PCR of the TCR CDR3. TCRdb used MiXCR to reprocess the multiplex PCR reads, holding one entry per CDR3 protein. This table holds a few hundred thousand distinct CDR3 sequences, around a sixth found once. Study observations and caveats: Blood shared most expanded thyroid clonotypes above 0.001.

CDR1 is MNHEY and CDR2 is SVGEGT in the germline V gene. The CDR3 is made up of 14 amino acids. This TCR was recovered from a man aged 18 to 30 with Graves' ophthalmopathy. The specimen sequenced was blood. The chain employs TRBV6-2 or TRBV6-3 and TRBJ1-5; 9 bases agree with TRBD1. This chain's CDR3 is CVSRGQGLYQPQHF. In nucleotides, the CDR3 is TGTGTCAGCCGAGGACAGGGGTTATATCAGCCCCAGCATTTT.